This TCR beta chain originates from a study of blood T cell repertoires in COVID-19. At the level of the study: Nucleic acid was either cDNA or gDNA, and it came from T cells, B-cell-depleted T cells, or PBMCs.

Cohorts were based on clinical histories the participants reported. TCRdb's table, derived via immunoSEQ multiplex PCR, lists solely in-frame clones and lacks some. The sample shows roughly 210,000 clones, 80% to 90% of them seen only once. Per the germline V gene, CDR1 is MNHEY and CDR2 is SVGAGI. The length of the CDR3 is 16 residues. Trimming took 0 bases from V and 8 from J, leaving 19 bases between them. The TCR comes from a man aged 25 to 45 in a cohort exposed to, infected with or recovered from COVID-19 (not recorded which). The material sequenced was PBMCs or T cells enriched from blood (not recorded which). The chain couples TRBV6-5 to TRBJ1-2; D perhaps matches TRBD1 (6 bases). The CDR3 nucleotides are TGTGCCAGCAGTTACTCAATCTTCGGGGGGCTCGTCGGCTACACCTTC. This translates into CASSYSIFGGLVGYTF.